The 12 T cell receptor beta chains reported below all come from one sample, sequenced in a study of OX40 agonist ivuxolimab in advanced cancers. Repertoires were generated with immunoSEQ multiplex PCR, while TCRdb's copy carries only in-frame clones and drops some. The sample has around 3,700 clones, around 81% seen once. This specimen was CD4+ or CD8+ T cells sorted from blood, taken in a trial of the OX40 agonist ivuxolimab. The receptors here all came from an adult with an advanced solid tumor such as melanoma, head and neck, liver or kidney cancer.

The chain employs TRBV2 and TRBJ2-5, with a tentative D call TRBD2 (6 bases). This CDR3 comprises 17 residues. Germline V lookup: CDR1 SNHLY, CDR2 FYNNEI. Trimming took 2 bases from V and 0 from J, leaving 16 bases between them. The CDR3 here is CASSERSGSMYQETQYF. The DNA of the CDR3 is TGTGCCAGCAGTGAAAGAAGCGGGTCGATGTACCAAGAGACCCAGTACTTC. Supplemented by reference TRBV2 and TRBJ2-5, the full variable domain reads EPEVTQTPSHQVTQMGQEVILRCVPISNHLYFYWYRQILGQKVEFLVSFYNNEISEKSEIFDDQFSVERPDGSNFTLKIRSTKLEDSAMYFCASSERSGSMYQETQYFGPGTRLLVL.

The V and J genes are TRBV6-5 and TRBJ2-7; a weak D match, TRBD2 (6 bases). V was shortened by 9 bases and J by 6 bases, with 18 bases between the two germline ends. The CDR3 loop spans 13 amino acids. In germline, CDR1 is MNHEY, CDR2 SVGAGI. For the CDR3, the DNA is TGTGCCAGTTCCTATAGGGCGGAGGGCGAGCAGTACTTC. Translating it yields CASSYRAEGEQYF.

The chain is built from TRBV6-5 and TRBJ1-1; the D gene is possibly TRBD1 (5 bases). This CDR3 comprises 14 residues. Trimming removed 0 bases at V and 8 bases at J, with 13 bases between. Germline CDR1 is MNHEY and CDR2 is SVGAGI. The CDR3 reads CASSYSWGEVEAFF. CDR3 in DNA: TGTGCCAGCAGTTACTCGTGGGGGGAGGTGGAAGCTTTCTTT.

The chain carries TRBV28 and TRBJ2-2, with 8 bases matching TRBD2. The CDR3 covers 13 residues. The V segment lost 9 bases and the J segment 7 bases; nucleotides outside the gene matches: 7. Germline V lookup: CDR1 MDHEN, CDR2 SYDVKM. CDR3 amino acids: CASIAGSGGELFF. The DNA of the CDR3 is TGTGCCAGTATAGCGGGATCGGGCGGGGAGCTGTTTTTT.

The rearrangement links TRBV7-6 to TRBJ2-2; 11 bases agree with TRBD2. After removal of 0 bases from V and 1 base from J, the junction contained 4 bases not matched to a gene. Looked up from germline, CDR1 is SGHVS and CDR2 is FNYEAQ. The CDR3 length is 18 residues. The CDR3 DNA is TGTGCCAGCAGCTTAGCGTCCCTAGCGGGGGGGAACACCGGGGAGCTGTTTTTT. Its protein product is CASSLASLAGGNTGELFF.

The J gene is TRBJ2-5, the V gene TRBV7-2, with 8 nucleotides matching TRBD1. The J call could be wrong; TRBJ2-7 is a better fit for the DNA end. The V gene's germline CDR1 is SGHTA and CDR2 FQGNSA. The CDR3 has 17 amino acids. In DNA, the CDR3 is TGTGCCAGCAGCTTAAATTGGCAGGACAGGGCTTATAACGAGCAGTACTTC. It specifies CASSLNWQDRAYNEQYF.

This clone is labeled as medium-sized. This chain connects TRBV4-1 to TRBJ1-1; D is unresolved. The germline CDR1 and CDR2 sequences are MGHRA and YSYEKL. The CDR3 sequence is 12 residues long. The V gene lost 2 bases and the J gene lost 9 bases, with 10 bases spanning the gap. The CDR3 here is CASSQKGEKAFF. The CDR3 coding sequence is TGCGCCAGCAGCCAAAAGGGAGAGAAAGCTTTCTTT.

This clone came up a few times. This rearrangement joins TRBV5-6 to TRBJ1-2; maybe TRBD1 (5 bases). Germline V gene data show CDR1 as SGHDT and CDR2 as YYEEEE. The CDR3 has 16 residues. Deletions cut 3 bases from V and 2 bases from J, with 17 bases between. In nucleotides, the CDR3 is TGTGCCAGCAGCTCCCTCGACAGAGCGGTAAACTATGGCTACACCTTC. Protein product: CASSSLDRAVNYGYTF.

The V gene is TRBV6-5, the J gene TRBJ2-1, with 8 bases identical to TRBD1. From germline, CDR1 is MNHEY and CDR2 SVGAGI. The CDR3 contains 15 residues. V was clipped by 6 bases and J by 2 bases; unmatched bases: 6. CDR3 sequence: CASRLAGGTYNEQFF. CDR3 nucleotide sequence: TGTGCCAGCAGGCTCGCAGGGGGCACCTACAATGAGCAGTTCTTC.

This chain uses TRBV27 with TRBJ2-1; 8 positions agree with TRBD2. From germline, CDR1 is MNHEY and CDR2 SMNVEV (reference sequence). The length of the CDR3 is 15 residues. V lost 6 bases and J lost 5; bases outside the gene matches: 9. In DNA, the CDR3 is TGTGCCAGCAGGATACTAGCGGAAGCGGACAATGAGCAGTTCTTC. The encoded protein is CASRILAEADNEQFF.

The genes are TRBV6-6 and TRBJ1-3; D gene ambiguous. CDR1 MNHNY and CDR2 SVGAGI come from the germline V gene (reference sequence). Trimming took off 3 bases at V and 5 bases at J, with 5 bases between the two ends. The CDR3 contains 12 residues. CDR3 region: CASSYGRNTIYF. The CDR3 DNA reads TGTGCCAGCAGTTATGGGAGAAACACCATATATTTT.

V and J are TRBV9 and TRBJ1-1; 8 positions match TRBD1. V trimming: 3 bases; J trimming: 6 bases; junction bases outside the gene matches: 10. The CDR3 has 15 residues. Germline V gene data show CDR1 as SGDLS and CDR2 as YYNGEE. CDR3 sequence: CASSGGQGFASEAFF. The DNA for the CDR3 is TGTGCCAGCAGCGGAGGACAGGGATTCGCGTCTGAAGCTTTCTTT.